This TCR beta chain appears in the sequencing data of a study of T-cell memory formation after mild COVID-19. Study findings and constraints: Contracting CD8+ clones were enriched in EMRA, CD4+ mainly in CM and EM. Clones contracting over day 15 to 85 were CD4/CD8 balanced, with later expanders leaning CD4+. That cross-reactive memory joined was suggested by some responding clones appearing in pre-infection memory.

The CDR3 runs 13 residues. J gave up 8 bases and V 3 bases, and 2 bases lay outside the gene matches. CDR1 MNHEY and CDR2 SMNVEV come from the germline V gene (reference sequence). TCRalpha and TCRbeta libraries used 5'RACE with constant-segment primers and UMIs. From the 5' RACE reads, TCRdb called clonotypes with MiXCR, one entry per CDR3 protein. The table shows 110,000 to 150,000 distinct CDR3 sequences, with roughly a quarter occurring only once. This clonotype came up many times. The antigen is not known. Specimen: PBMCs or a T cell subset sorted from them (not recorded which). The receptor comes from an adult woman who had mild COVID-19 (a few samples of this study predate the infection). Cell type and time point are not known. V is TRBV27 and J is TRBJ1-2; TRBD1 matches 11 bases. The CDR3 DNA follows: TGTGCCAGCAGTTTGGGACAGGGGGACGGCTACACCTTC. It yields the protein CASSLGQGDGYTF.